These T cell receptor beta chains were read from a single sample in a study of shared clonotypes between healthy human individuals. Clones were read by immunoSEQ multiplex PCR, and TCRdb kept only the in-frame ones, dropping some. The sample contains approximately 2,200,000 clones, approximately 94% of which appear only once. Sequencing was done on a sample of naive CD8+ T cells from PBMCs. The receptors were sampled from a man aged 18 to 35 in good health. Some clones in this sample may be carry-over from other donors' samples. CDR3s leave out the opening cysteine and the closing phenylalanine or tryptophan.

j_call v_call cdr3_aa
TRBJ1-1 TRBV28 ASSSLLGDTEAF
TRBJ2-2 TRBV15 ATSREVQLNTGELF
TRBJ2-2 TRBV15 ATSRTGITGELF
TRBJ1-1 TRBV6-5 ASSLTRGGTEAF
TRBJ2-7 TRBV7-9 ASSSSDRGLLSYEQY
TRBJ1-2 TRBV6-1 ASSTTGGMGYT
TRBJ2-2 TRBV19 ASRQGGFGELF
TRBJ2-1 TRBV4-1 ASSQVRGSYNEQF
TRBJ1-4 TRBV12-5 ASGFTGAANEKLF
TRBJ1-1 TRBV30 AWSPLRSGTEAF
TRBJ1-1 TRBV29-1 SVGPNTEAF
TRBJ2-7 TRBV7-9 ASSLFSGGAPYEQY
TRBJ2-7 TRBV7-9 ASSPDRSSYEQY
TRBJ2-7 TRBV10-3 AISEQTATYEQY
TRBJ1-3 TRBV6-6 ASGIGTGGSGNTIY
TRBJ1-1 TRBV7-9 ASCKPGSSEAF
TRBJ1-2 TRBV5-5 ASSFTPGSSYGYT
TRBJ2-7 TRBV4-1 ASSHDTGGWYEQY
TRBJ2-1 TRBV5-4 ASSGSGSESYEQF
TRBJ2-7 TRBV4-1 ASSGGGGSYEQY
TRBJ1-5 TRBV28 ASSPETGGHNQPQH
TRBJ2-3 TRBV6-5 ASRTADTQY
TRBJ1-2 TRBV6-5 ASSPYSGGLPSLD
TRBJ2-3 TRBV4-3 ASSQDAGIAADTQY
TRBJ1-5 TRBV19 ASSPRGFQPQH
TRBJ2-3 TRBV6-5 ASSPSAGEGDTQY
TRBJ2-7 TRBV6-5 ASRRQGAYEQY
TRBJ1-1 TRBV29-1 SVYSRLGNTEAF
TRBJ1-4 TRBV28 ASSSGTGATLLNEKLF
TRBJ2-6 TRBV29-1 SVEDLGQGSSGANVLT
TRBJ2-7 TRBV4-1 ASSQGTSGSLYEQY
TRBJ2-7 TRBV7-8 ASSDRDSYEQY
TRBJ1-5 TRBV19 ASSIWGDQPQH
TRBJ2-1 TRBV2 ASSLIPGLAGYEQF
TRBJ1-3 TRBV7-9 ASSLGYGTAGNTIY
TRBJ2-2 TRBV7-9 ASSLVVAGGRTGELF
TRBJ1-1 TRBV28 ASSPAGGNTEAF
TRBJ2-7 TRBV9 ASSVTGGPHEQY
TRBJ2-7 TRBV4-3 ASSRGTSGTYYEQY
TRBJ1-1 TRBV29-1 SVEDPDRGTEAF
TRBJ2-1 TRBV7-8 ASSLALLGGGMVNEQF
TRBJ1-4 TRBV7-9 ASSPSPVRADNEKLF
TRBJ2-7 TRBV10-3 AISGYGQGSYEQY
TRBJ2-7 TRBV6-5 ASSYSIGERVNEQY
TRBJ2-5 TRBV7-9 ASSLVGLTEETQY
TRBJ1-5 TRBV28 ASSLYMRFSQPQH
TRBJ2-3 TRBV9 ASSVNGRATDTQY
TRBJ2-5 TRBV5-1 ASSLAWDFQETQY
TRBJ2-7 TRBV5-6 ASAPFLAGDSEQY
TRBJ2-1 TRBV19 ASSTGTGSYNEQF
TRBJ2-5 TRBV7-9 ASSNRRGLIFETQY
TRBJ2-1 TRBV27 ASLSYNEQF
TRBJ2-4 TRBV27 ASSLGSPGAKNIQY
TRBJ2-3 TRBV6-1 ASSEATTSGRTDTQY
TRBJ2-2 TRBV14 ASSHDPGTHDSTGELF
TRBJ2-1 TRBV6-5 ASSYYLSGGNEQF
TRBJ2-1 TRBV2 ASSLGGGAGVPEQF
TRBJ2-1 TRBV7-9 ASSFSGLAGNEQF